This TCR beta chain was retrieved from a study of blood T cell repertoires in COVID-19. Study details: Sites across the United States, Italy and Spain contributed samples from acute and convalescent COVID-19.

Participant ages covered about 18 to 90 years across 24 US areas. Donors of Cohort 3 who recovered were those that had two negative PCRs, clearance, or symptom resolution. Data came from immunoSEQ multiplex PCR; TCRdb stores just in-frame clones and leaves some out. The profile shows roughly 160,000 clones, roughly 88% of them singletons. CDR3 length: 17 residues. The junction had 7 bases not matched to a gene; V was cut back by 3 bases and J by 1 base. The germline V gene has CDR1 MGHRA and CDR2 YSYEKL. The genes are TRBV4-1 and TRBJ2-5; 11 nucleotides align to TRBD2. Specimen: PBMCs or T cells enriched from blood (not recorded which). The sequence came from a woman aged 55-69 years who had recovered from COVID-19. The CDR3 is CASSHGLAGGLQETQYF. In nucleotides, the CDR3 is TGCGCCAGCAGCCATGGATTAGCGGGAGGGCTCCAAGAGACCCAGTACTTC.